The subject of this entry is one T cell receptor beta chain. Assay: immunoSEQ multiplex PCR; the TCRdb copy retains only in-frame clones and omits some. The sample carries more than 550,000 clones, about 90% recorded once. This entry belongs to a study of shared T cell receptors in the human thymus. This CDR3 region has 17 residues. The V end was cut by 5 bases, the J end by 6 bases, with 23 bases between. CDR1 and CDR2 from the germline V gene are MDHEN and SYDVKM. These data were also filed under a second study, of human thymus T cells. As that report states: Healthy Finnish infants having corrective surgery for congenital heart defects served as donors. Thymus specimens were resections from corrective heart surgery. It looked as if thymic and blood repertoires used V and J genes in a biased way.

Sequencing was done on a sample of thymocytes. This chain links TRBV28 with TRBJ1-5; D possibly corresponds to TRBD1 (6 bases). The sequence came from a boy in the first two years of life with a congenital heart defect. CDR3 in DNA: TGTGCCAGCAGTCCCTCGGACAGTGGGTCTCTCCGTCAGCCCCAGCATTTT. Amino acids: CASSPSDSGSLRQPQHF.